The rows below give T cell receptor beta chains drawn from one sample of a study of OX40 agonist ivuxolimab in advanced cancers. Sequencing was performed with immunoSEQ multiplex PCR; in TCRdb, only in-frame clones are kept and a portion is missing. The sample yields about 95,000 clones, 80% to 90% seen once. The sample was CD4+ or CD8+ T cells sorted from blood, taken in a trial of the OX40 agonist ivuxolimab. These receptors came from an adult with an advanced solid tumor such as melanoma, head and neck, liver or kidney cancer. Both conserved end residues are trimmed from each CDR3.

TRBJ1-1 | TRBV2 | 10 | ASSNQGTEAF
TRBJ2-6 | TRBV6-4 | 12 | ASSDPPGANVLT
TRBJ1-2 | TRBV27 | 13 | ASVRRGTLIEGYT
TRBJ2-3 | TRBV19 | 18 | ASSLTGLAGSYSYTDTQY
TRBJ1-6 | TRBV7-9 | 10 | ASSLEGSPLH
TRBJ2-2 | TRBV7-3 | 14 | ASSSRRTANTGELF
TRBJ2-3 | TRBV27 | 17 | ASTLRRTLGLGDTDTQY
TRBJ2-5 | TRBV25-1 | 14 | ASEPPLRGLRETQY
TRBJ1-1 | TRBV7-9 | 10 | ASSLGLGEAF
TRBJ1-1 | TRBV6-6 | 13 | ASNRDRVRVSEAF
TRBJ1-1 | TRBV6-5 | 9 | ASSYGTEAF
TRBJ1-5 | TRBV11-2 | 11 | ASSLDRNQPQH
TRBJ2-7 | TRBV5-6 | 14 | ASSPAQGRGSYEQY
TRBJ2-7 | TRBV5-1 | 12 | ASRERGGTYEQY
TRBJ2-5 | TRBV5-1 | 12 | ASSLVAYQETQY
TRBJ2-5 | TRBV5-1 | 11 | ASSFTSQETQY
TRBJ1-5 | TRBV30 | 10 | AWSVGAPPQH
TRBJ2-1 | TRBV5-1 | 14 | ASSPLEGALPHEQF
TRBJ1-2 | TRBV6-5 | 12 | ASSMDRPTYGYT
TRBJ2-5 | TRBV15 | 10 | ATSTLQETQY
TRBJ2-7 | TRBV6-6 | 12 | ASSYLQGPYEQY
TRBJ2-3 | TRBV28 | 15 | ASSSSASGANTDTQY
TRBJ2-2 | TRBV4-2 | 14 | ASSRGLAANTGELF
TRBJ1-2 | TRBV4-3 | 12 | ASRQRGNPYGYT
TRBJ1-5 | TRBV30 | 13 | AWSAGEYSNQPQH
TRBJ1-1 | TRBV28 | 13 | ASSLYGEVRTEAF
TRBJ2-7 | TRBV11-2 | 9 | ASSLGQEQY
TRBJ2-5 | TRBV2 | 15 | ASSALFFGTSEETQY
TRBJ2-5 | TRBV7-6 | 10 | ASSRTQETQY
TRBJ1-5 | TRBV4-2 | 15 | ASSQGQVQSLYQPQH
TRBJ2-7 | TRBV7-6 | 16 | ASSLVLYSGTGDGEQY
TRBJ1-5 | TRBV28 | 10 | ASSYSNQPQH